What follows are 7 T cell receptor beta chains derived from one specimen sequenced in a study of CD8+CD57+ T cells in acquired aplastic anemia. CDR3 and TCR beta VDJ profiling relied on a genomic DNA template. MiXCR was run by TCRdb on the reads, yielding one entry per CDR3 protein. The data contain a few hundred thousand distinct CDR3 sequences, around 60% of them seen just once; the ten biggest clones take up about 29%. The sequencing input was sorted CD4+, CD8+, or CD8+CD57+ T cells (not recorded which) from PBMCs. The origin of the receptors is a human donor in good health.

The rearrangement joins TRBV7-3 to TRBJ2-3; D gene ambiguous. The CDR3 is 14 residues long. Between the trimmed V and J ends, which lost 4 bases and 0 bases, there was a span of 8 bases. The germline V gene encodes CDR1 SGHTA and CDR2 FQGTGA. In DNA form, the CDR3 reads TGTGCCAGCAGCTCAACGGGTAGCACAGATACGCAGTATTTT. This codes for CASSSTGSTDTQYF.

This chain links TRBV15 with TRBJ1-2, with D hard to call. This CDR3 is built from 13 residues. V was cut by 0 bases and J by 4 bases, with 6 bases left in between. Germline-derived CDR1 and CDR2 are LNHNV and YYDKDF (reference sequence). In nucleotides, the CDR3 is TGTGCCACCAGCAGAGATCATCCCTATGGCTACACCTTC. Translating gives CATSRDHPYGYTF.

This clonotype was observed many times. DNA of the CDR3: TGTGCCAGCAGACGGACAGGCTACCAAGAGACCCAGTACTTC. Translation gives CASRRTGYQETQYF. The chain employs TRBV7-2 and TRBJ2-5; 7 nucleotides match TRBD1. Germline CDR1 reads SGHTA; CDR2 reads FQGNSA. The CDR3 totals 14 residues. V dropped 6 bases and J dropped 0; count of bases not matched to a gene: 4.

This clonotype was picked up one time. V and J are TRBV10-1 and TRBJ2-1, with 8 bases lining up with TRBD2. CDR3 size: 17 residues. V lost 2 bases, J lost 3 bases, and 9 bases stayed unmatched. In germline, CDR1 is WNHNN, CDR2 SYGVQD (reference sequence). CDR3 region: CASSEALAELLYNEQFF. The CDR3 DNA is TGCGCCAGCAGTGAGGCACTAGCGGAGCTCCTCTACAATGAGCAGTTCTTC.

The chain combines TRBV7-2 with TRBJ1-1; the D gene is possibly TRBD1 (5 bases). Germline CDR1 is SGHTA and CDR2 is FQGNSA. V lost 0 bases to trimming and J lost 2 bases, with 16 bases between them. The CDR3 has 17 residues. CDR3 in amino acids: CASSLARRASGNTEAFF. The CDR3 DNA sequence: TGTGCCAGCAGCTTAGCTCGCAGGGCGAGTGGTAACACTGAAGCTTTCTTT. The complete variable domain, with remaining parts taken from reference TRBV7-2 and TRBJ1-1, reads GAGVSQSPSNKVTEKGKDVELRCDPISGHTALYWYRQSLGQGLEFLIYFQGNSAPDKSGLPSDRFSAERTGGSVSTLTIQRTQQEDSAVYLCASSLARRASGNTEAFFGQGTRLTVV.

On this clonotype itself: Compared with germline, one end of the junction differs, possibly owing to a read error. The chain couples TRBV10-1 to TRBJ2-7; 8 bases align to TRBD1. This CDR3 is 14 amino acids long. CDR1 and CDR2 (germline): WNHNN, SYGVQD (reference sequence). This CDR3 reads CAISVRTGSFEQYF. CDR3 DNA sequence: TGTGCCATCAGTGTGAGGACAGGGTCTTTCGAGCAGTACTTC.

The gene calls are TRBV15 and TRBJ2-7; the match to TRBD2 covers 7 bases. Germline-derived CDR1 and CDR2 are LNHNV and YYDKDF (reference sequence). This CDR3 has 17 amino acids. V shed 0 bases and J 1 base; nucleotides not matched to a gene: 9. CDR3 sequence reads: CATSRDSFSGFSYEQYF. The CDR3 DNA is TGTGCCACCAGCAGAGATTCCTTTAGCGGGTTTTCCTACGAGCAGTACTTC.